This TCR beta chain was identified during a study of T cell changes during pregnancy in multiple sclerosis. Clones were read by immunoSEQ multiplex PCR, and TCRdb kept only the in-frame ones, dropping some. The table lists approximately 59,000 clones, approximately 90% of them singletons. Trimming took 3 bases from V and 2 from J, leaving 14 bases between them. This CDR3 spans 15 amino acids. Germline CDR1 SGHKS, CDR2 YYEKEE (reference sequence). The sample in question was peripheral blood, obtained in the third trimester of pregnancy. This receptor was taken from a female donor in good health, enrolled as a control in a pregnancy study. The gene calls are TRBV5-5 and TRBJ1-1; D might be TRBD1 (6 bases). CDR3 sequence: CASSSTGTANTEAFF. The CDR3 nucleotides read TGTGCCAGCAGCTCCACAGGGACGGCTAACACTGAAGCTTTCTTT.